A selection of T cell receptor beta chains follows, all from one sample in a study of blood T cell repertoires in COVID-19. This table comes from immunoSEQ multiplex PCR, and its TCRdb copy is limited to in-frame clones, with some not included. The table includes about 180,000 clones, over 80% detected once. The sample comprised peripheral blood. These receptors were collected from a woman in her seventies with COVID-19, enrolled during active disease. Both conserved end residues are part of each CDR3. A D gene is named only where the DNA matches it firmly. Clone size is not always given. Where it is, it says once, few, many or a class for expanded clones.

D,V,J,size,DNA,CDR3
-,TRBV7-2,TRBJ1-5,-,TGTGCCAGCAGCTTAGAGGCGGGACGGGATAATCAGCCCCAGCATTTT,CASSLEAGRDNQPQHF
TRBD1,TRBV19,TRBJ2-3,-,TGTGCCAGTGGTCTAGGACAGGGATCCACAGATACGCAGTATTTT,CASGLGQGSTDTQYF
TRBD1,TRBV29-1,TRBJ1-2,-,TGCAGCGTTGAAGATCGGGGGAAGGGGACAGCCTATGGCTACACCTTC,CSVEDRGKGTAYGYTF
-,TRBV19,TRBJ1-5,once,TGTGCCAGTAGTATTCAAAGGGGTCAGCCCCAGCATTTT,CASSIQRGQPQHF
TRBD2,TRBV13,TRBJ2-7,-,TGTGCCAGCAGCCCACCGGGACTAGCAAACTACGAGCAGTACTTC,CASSPPGLANYEQYF
-,TRBV5-1,TRBJ1-4,-,TGCGCCAGCAGCTTGGAAGCTGAAAAACTGTTTTTT,CASSLEAEKLFF
TRBD2,TRBV6-5,TRBJ2-1,-,TGTGCCAGCACCGGAGGGCTAGCGGGGTACAATGAGCAGTTCTTC,CASTGGLAGYNEQFF
-,TRBV11-2,TRBJ2-7,-,TGTGCCAGCAGCGCTGTTGGCAGTAAGTACGAGCAGTACTTC,CASSAVGSKYEQYF
-,TRBV6-2/TRBV6-3,TRBJ1-1,-,TGTGCCAGCAGTTATTCCTGGAGGGCTTTCTTT,CASSYSWRAFF
-,TRBV7-9,TRBJ2-3,once,TGTGCCAGCAGCCTGGGACTGGGCACAGATACGCAGTATTTT,CASSLGLGTDTQYF
-,TRBV5-6,TRBJ1-1,-,TGTGCCAGCAGCTTGGTTCCCCGAGGGGGTAGGACTGAAGCTTTCTTT,CASSLVPRGGRTEAFF
TRBD2,TRBV2,TRBJ2-7,-,TGTGCCAGCAGTTGGGACTCGGGGGGATTCTACGAGCAGTACTTC,CASSWDSGGFYEQYF
-,TRBV5-1,TRBJ2-1,-,TGCGCCAGCAGCTTGGTGGGGGACTTCGACCTTCACAATGAGCAGTTCTTC,CASSLVGDFDLHNEQFF
-,TRBV3-1/TRBV3-2,TRBJ2-7,-,TGTGCCAGCAGCCAAGATACGGTTACCTACGAGCAGTACTTC,CASSQDTVTYEQYF
TRBD1,TRBV30,TRBJ2-2,-,TGTGCCTGGAGTGTCCTAAGACAGGGCGGGGAGCTGTTTTTT,CAWSVLRQGGELFF
TRBD1,TRBV11-2,TRBJ1-3,-,TGTGCCAGCAGCGTCGGGACAGTCTCTGGAAACACCATATATTTT,CASSVGTVSGNTIYF
TRBD2,TRBV4-3,TRBJ2-3,-,TGCGCCAGCAGCCAAGGACTAGCGGGAGGGACTAGCACAGATACGCAGTATTTT,CASSQGLAGGTSTDTQYF
-,TRBV12-3/TRBV12-4,TRBJ1-1,-,TGTGCCAGCAGTTTGCTAATGAACACTGAAGCTTTCTTT,CASSLLMNTEAFF
TRBD1,TRBV18,TRBJ2-6,-,TGTGCCAGCTCACCCCCGGGACAGAACTCTGGGGCCAACGTCCTGACTTTC,CASSPPGQNSGANVLTF
-,TRBV28,TRBJ1-5,-,TGTGCCCTAGGGGCCCAGCATTTT,CALGAQHF
-,TRBV5-1,TRBJ2-7,once,TGCGCCAGCAGCTTGGCCGCGGACTACTACGAGCAGTACTTC,CASSLAADYYEQYF
-,TRBV7-9,TRBJ2-3,-,TGTGCCAGCAGCTTATTAGCCAGAAGCACAGATACGCAGTATTTT,CASSLLARSTDTQYF
TRBD1,TRBV28,TRBJ1-3,-,TGTGCCAGCAGTGGACAGGGTTTGGGTGGAAACACCATATATTTT,CASSGQGLGGNTIYF
-,TRBV2,TRBJ1-3,-,TGTGCCAGCGGTAGCTCTGGAAACACCATATATTTT,CASGSSGNTIYF
TRBD1,TRBV15,TRBJ2-1,-,TGTGCCACCAGCAGGGGACAGGGGGCTCTCAATGAGCAGTTCTTC,CATSRGQGALNEQFF
TRBD2,TRBV11-2,TRBJ2-7,-,TGTGCCAGCAGCTTAGTGGTGACTAGCAGCTACGAGCAGTACTTC,CASSLVVTSSYEQYF
TRBD2,TRBV5-1,TRBJ2-1,-,TGCGCCAGCAGCTTACTAGCGGGAGCCCCTTACAATGAGCAGTTCTTC,CASSLLAGAPYNEQFF
-,TRBV7-2,TRBJ2-7,-,TGTGCCAGCAGCTTAGAACTAGGAGCCTACGAGCAGTACTTC,CASSLELGAYEQYF
-,TRBV27,TRBJ1-6,few,TGTGCCAGCAGTTTATCGGAGCAGGGAAGCGTCTCACCCCTCCACTTT,CASSLSEQGSVSPLHF
TRBD2,TRBV7-8,TRBJ2-1,-,TGTGCCAGCAGCACCCGCCCTAGCGGGAGTATATATGAGCAGTTCTTC,CASSTRPSGSIYEQFF
TRBD1,TRBV28,TRBJ2-7,once,TGTGCCAGCAGTTTCCCCGGACAGGCCTACGAGCAGTACTTC,CASSFPGQAYEQYF